This T cell receptor beta chain was profiled in a study of blood T cell repertoires in COVID-19. Background on the study: Researchers got acute and convalescent COVID-19 samples from the United States, Italy and Spain.

Sequencing used immunoSEQ multiplex PCR; TCRdb keeps in-frame clones, though not all of them. The sample has 55,000 to 65,000 clones; around 90% are singletons. Germline CDR1 reads MNHEY; CDR2 reads SMNVEV (reference sequence). Trimming took 6 bases from V and 8 from J; bases not matched to a gene: 17. The CDR3 has 17 amino acids. The source material was peripheral blood. The TCR sequence derives from a human donor with active COVID-19. The donor label of this sample is uncertain. The V and J genes are TRBV27 and TRBJ2-1; 9 bases map to TRBD2. Here the CDR3 reads CASSSEGSGSLTDEQFF. The CDR3 DNA is TGTGCCAGCAGCTCCGAGGGTAGCGGGAGTCTTACGGATGAGCAGTTCTTC.